This entry concerns a single T cell receptor beta chain. Its antigen is not known. Germline V gene data show CDR1 as MDHEN and CDR2 as SYDVKM. V lost 4 bases and J 4 bases, leaving 20 bases between the germline ends. This CDR3 region has 17 residues. This entry comes from a study of T cells in Graves' hyperthyroidism and ophthalmopathy. Study-wide points: Blood also showed most of the thyroid clonotypes that were expanded above 0.001.

It was RNA transcripts that yielded the amplified TCR beta CDR3 regions. HTBI primers drove first-round RT-PCR of the TCR CDR3. TCRdb itself ran the multiplex PCR reads through MiXCR, one entry per CDR3 protein. The sample carries around 520,000 distinct CDR3 sequences, 14% recorded once. The J gene is TRBJ1-5, the V gene TRBV28; a weak D match, TRBD1 (5 bases). Material for sequencing was blood. The clonotype comes from a woman aged 40 to 50 with Graves' hyperthyroidism. The CDR3 spells CASSSPFTVGLNQPQHF. CDR3 bases: TGTGCCAGCAGTTCCCCCTTCACAGTGGGACTGAATCAGCCCCAGCATTTT.